These 3 T cell receptor beta chains were all obtained from the same sample, sequenced in a study of T-cell memory formation after mild COVID-19. TCRdb independently ran MiXCR on the 5' RACE reads; one entry per CDR3 protein. Among about 130,000 distinct CDR3 sequences listed, about 6.5% were seen once. Sequencing input: PBMCs or a T cell subset sorted from them (not recorded which). The receptors were sampled from an adult woman who had mild COVID-19 (a few samples of this study predate the infection). Cell type and time point are not known.

The rearrangement uses TRBV7-9 and TRBJ1-3; 10 bases fit TRBD1. Germline V lookup: CDR1 SEHNR, CDR2 FQNEAQ (reference sequence). This CDR3 is built from 18 residues. Trimming cost V 5 bases and J 0 bases; bases outside gene matches: 10. The CDR3 DNA sequence: TGTGCCAGCAGCGGACGGGACAGGGGAGGAACCTCTGGAAACACCATATATTTT. This encodes CASSGRDRGGTSGNTIYF.

The V call is TRBV11-3, the J call TRBJ2-1, with TRBD2 identical over 7 bases. The trim removed 8 bases at V and 4 bases at J, leaving 8 bases unmatched. The CDR3 consists of 14 residues. Germline V lookup: CDR1 SGHNT, CDR2 YENEEA. CDR3 in amino acids: CASSRAGQYNEQFF. The CDR3 DNA reads TGTGCCAGCTCTAGAGCGGGGCAGTACAATGAGCAGTTCTTC. Complete variable domain (other parts from reference TRBV11-3 and TRBJ2-1): EAGVVQSPRYKIIEKKQPVAFWCNPISGHNTLYWYLQNLGQGPELLIRYENEEAVDDSQLPKDRFSAERLKGVDSTLKIQPAELGDSAVYLCASSRAGQYNEQFFGPGTRLTVL.

This clonotype has a count of ten or more. The chain links TRBV7-9 to TRBJ1-1; D unclear. The CDR3 runs to 16 residues. V shed 1 base and J shed 0 bases, with 12 bases lying between them. The germline CDR1 and CDR2 sequences are SEHNR and FQNEAQ (reference sequence). The CDR3 DNA reads as TGTGCCAGCAGCTTAGATGGTGGCAGGCTGAACACTGAAGCTTTCTTT. It specifies CASSLDGGRLNTEAFF.